These 4 T cell receptor beta chains came from one sample sequenced in a study of shared clonotypes between healthy human individuals. TCRdb's table, derived via immunoSEQ multiplex PCR, lists solely in-frame clones and lacks some. The table shows about 680,000 clones, with approximately 90% occurring only once. Selected positively for CCR7 and CD45RO-negative, naive CD8 cells excluded terminally differentiated effector memory CD45RA+ cells. Sequences were obtained from naive CD8+ T cells sorted from blood. The receptors stem from a man aged 30 to 45 in good health.

The table lists this clone with a count of one. The chain employs TRBV2 and TRBJ1-1, with D perhaps TRBD1 (5 bases). Germline V gene lookup returns CDR1 SNHLY and CDR2 FYNNEI. This CDR3 is 15 amino acids long. Trimming took off 1 base at V and 0 bases at J, with 9 bases between the two ends. The CDR3 DNA follows: TGTGCCAGCAGTGAAGGGGGGACGGTGAACACTGAAGCTTTCTTT. It translates to CASSEGGTVNTEAFF.

This chain uses TRBV4-3 with TRBJ1-2; a weak D match, TRBD1 (6 bases). The CDR3 totals 14 residues. Germline V gene lookup returns CDR1 LGHNA and CDR2 YSLEER. Trimming took off 0 bases at V and 6 bases at J, with 11 bases between the two ends. Here the CDR3 DNA reads TGCGCCAGCAGCCAAGACGGGGGGGCAAATGGCTACACCTTC. Translated, it gives CASSQDGGANGYTF.

The rearrangement joins TRBV6-6 to TRBJ2-2; no clear D. Germline loops: CDR1 MNHNY, CDR2 SVGAGI (reference sequence). Between the trimmed V and J ends, which lost 5 bases and 6 bases, there was a span of 7 bases. CDR3 length: 12 residues. CDR3: CASSTPSGELFF. DNA of the CDR3: TGTGCCAGCAGTACCCCCTCCGGGGAGCTGTTTTTT.

The gene calls are TRBV4-1 and TRBJ1-1, with D perhaps matching TRBD1 (5 bases). CDR1 is MGHRA and CDR2 is YSYEKL in the germline V gene. CDR3 size: 13 residues. V was clipped by 4 bases and J by 8 bases, with 14 bases between them. The CDR3 DNA follows: TGCGCCAGCAGCCTAACCGGGACGGTGGAAGCTTTCTTT. Protein product: CASSLTGTVEAFF.